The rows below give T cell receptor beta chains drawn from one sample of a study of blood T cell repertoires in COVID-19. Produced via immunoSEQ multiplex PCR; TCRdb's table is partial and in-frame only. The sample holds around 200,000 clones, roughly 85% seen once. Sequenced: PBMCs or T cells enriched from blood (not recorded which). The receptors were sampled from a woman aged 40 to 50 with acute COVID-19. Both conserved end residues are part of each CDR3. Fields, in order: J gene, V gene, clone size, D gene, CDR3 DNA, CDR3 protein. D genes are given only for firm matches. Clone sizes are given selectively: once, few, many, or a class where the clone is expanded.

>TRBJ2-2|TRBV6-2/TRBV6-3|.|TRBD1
TGTGCCAGCAGCCCCGAACATATACAGGGGCTGGACGGGGAGCTGTTTTTT
CASSPEHIQGLDGELFF
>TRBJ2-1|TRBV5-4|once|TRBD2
TGTGCCAGCAGCGGAGGGACTAGCGGGTCCAATGAGCAGTTCTTC
CASSGGTSGSNEQFF
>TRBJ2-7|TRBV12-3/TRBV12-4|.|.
TGTGCCAGCAGTTTGGGGGGTGAGGAGCAGTACTTC
CASSLGGEEQYF
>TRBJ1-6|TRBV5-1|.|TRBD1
TGCGCCAGCAGCTGGAGAGGGACAGGGATAGACCATTCACCCCTCCACTTT
CASSWRGTGIDHSPLHF
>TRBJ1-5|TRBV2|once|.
TGTGCCAGCAGTCAATTATCGGGTCAGCCCCAGCATTTT
CASSQLSGQPQHF
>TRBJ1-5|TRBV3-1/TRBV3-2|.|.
TGTGCCAGCAGCCAAGCAGGGCCCCAGCCCCAGCATTTT
CASSQAGPQPQHF
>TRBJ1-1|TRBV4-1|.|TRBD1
TGCGCCAGCAGCCCCTCAAGGACAGGGATGAACACTGAAGCTTTCTTT
CASSPSRTGMNTEAFF
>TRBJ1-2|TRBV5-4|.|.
TGTGCCAGCAGCTTGGCTCGAGGGAGCCACTATGGCTACACCTTC
CASSLARGSHYGYTF
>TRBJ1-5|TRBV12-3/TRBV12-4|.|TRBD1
TGTGCCAGCAGATTCAGGGGGGATCAGCCCCAGCATTTT
CASRFRGDQPQHF
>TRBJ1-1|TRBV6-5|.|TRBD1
TGTGCCAGCAGTTTGGGACAGGGTGAGCAAATCTTT
CASSLGQGEQIF
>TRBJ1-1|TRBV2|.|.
TGTGCCAGCTACACAAAGAACACTGAAGCTTTCTTT
CASYTKNTEAFF
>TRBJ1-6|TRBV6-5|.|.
TGTGCCAGCAGTTACAGGGGGAACAATTCACCCCTCCACTTT
CASSYRGNNSPLHF
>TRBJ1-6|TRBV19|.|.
TGTGCCAGTAGTAAAGGAGCCCATAATTCACCCCTCCACTTT
CASSKGAHNSPLHF
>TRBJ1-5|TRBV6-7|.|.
TGTGCCAGCAGTTACAAGGCGGGAACATGGAGCAATCAGCCCCAGCATTTT
CASSYKAGTWSNQPQHF
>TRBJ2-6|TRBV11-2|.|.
TGTGCCAGCAGCTCCGCGGGTGGGGCCAACGTCCTGACTTTC
CASSSAGGANVLTF
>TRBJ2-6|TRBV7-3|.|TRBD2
TGTGCCAGCAGCCAACCGGGACTAGGGACGACTGGGGCCAACGTCCTGACTTTC
CASSQPGLGTTGANVLTF
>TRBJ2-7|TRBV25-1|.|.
TGTGCCAGCAGTGAATCCAGGAAGTTTCCCTACGAGCAGTACTTC
CASSESRKFPYEQYF
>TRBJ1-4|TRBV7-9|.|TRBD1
TGTGCCAGCAGCTTTGGGACAGGGGGAGGCACTAATGAAAAACTGTTTTTT
CASSFGTGGGTNEKLFF
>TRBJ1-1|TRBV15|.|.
TGTGCCACCAGAGCTCAGGGGAGCACTGAAGCTTTCTTT
CATRAQGSTEAFF
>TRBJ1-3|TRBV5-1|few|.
TGCGCCAGCAGCTTGGGAGACAGGAGCTCTGGAAACACCATATATTTT
CASSLGDRSSGNTIYF
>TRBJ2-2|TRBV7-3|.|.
TGTGCCAGCAGCTTAAGTGGTCGGGCCGGGGAGCTGTTTTTT
CASSLSGRAGELFF
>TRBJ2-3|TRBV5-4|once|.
TGTGCCAGCAGCTCCTGGACAGGCACAGATACGCAGTATTTT
CASSSWTGTDTQYF
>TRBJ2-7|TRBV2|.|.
TGTGCCAGCAGCCTATACGAAGGGGCGACACCTCCGGGCCGGTACTTC
CASSLYEGATPPGRYF
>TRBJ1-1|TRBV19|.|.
TGTGCCAGTAGTATAGGGGGCCTAGAAGCTTTCTTT
CASSIGGLEAFF
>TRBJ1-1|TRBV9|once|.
TGTGCCAGCAGCGTAGCTCCGGGGGGGGGCACTGAAGCTTTCTTT
CASSVAPGGGTEAFF
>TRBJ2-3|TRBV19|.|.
TGTGCCAGTAGTATACTATCTCCTAGCACAGATACGCAGTATTTT
CASSILSPSTDTQYF